The rows below give T cell receptor beta chains drawn from one sample of a study of cytomegalovirus exposure and HLA in healthy donors. The table came from immunoSEQ multiplex PCR; TCRdb's copy has only in-frame clones and leaves some out. The sample consists of 160,000 or so clones, roughly 85% of them appearing once. Sequenced material: PBMCs. All receptors come from a male donor in good health and CMV-seropositive. CDR3s include the opening cysteine and the closing phenylalanine or tryptophan. The D gene is left open where the match is weak. Clone size is not always given. Where it is, it says once, few, many or a class for expanded clones.

CASSLMALGQGEGQPQHF | TGTGCCAGCAGCTTAATGGCCCTGGGACAGGGCGAGGGACAGCCCCAGCATTTT | TRBV7-2 | - | TRBD1 | TRBJ1-5
CASRPGQGAGTDTQYF | TGTGCCAGCAGGCCGGGACAGGGGGCGGGCACAGATACGCAGTATTTT | TRBV2 | - | TRBD1 | TRBJ2-3
CASSQLTGVSGNTIYF | TGCGCCAGCAGCCAACTTACAGGAGTCTCTGGAAACACCATATATTTT | TRBV4-3 | few | - | TRBJ1-3
CASSQETPGVIYGYTF | TGCGCCAGCAGCCAAGAAACTCCGGGGGTAATCTATGGCTACACCTTC | TRBV4-1 | few | - | TRBJ1-2
CASSHDRANQPQHF | TGTGCCAGCAGTCACGACAGGGCGAATCAGCCCCAGCATTTT | TRBV2 | - | TRBD1 | TRBJ1-5
CASSPAYRDKGAGELFF | TGTGCCAGCAGTCCCGCGTACCGGGACAAGGGGGCCGGGGAGCTGTTTTTT | TRBV6-4 | - | - | TRBJ2-2
CASSAGHSDYEQYF | TGTGCCAGCAGTGCCGGACATTCCGACTACGAGCAGTACTTC | TRBV7-9 | - | - | TRBJ2-7
CASSNPGEGVNEKLFF | TGTGCCAGCAGCAACCCGGGGGAGGGGGTAAATGAAAAACTGTTTTTT | TRBV11-2 | - | - | TRBJ1-4
CASSSGLAEAQYF | TGTGCCAGCAGCTCCGGACTAGCGGAGGCCCAGTACTTC | TRBV13 | - | TRBD2 | TRBJ2-5
CASSLVYDNEQFF | TGCGCCAGCAGCTTGGTATATGACAATGAGCAGTTCTTC | TRBV5-1 | - | - | TRBJ2-1
CASNGVNQPQHF | TGTGCCAGCAACGGGGTCAATCAGCCCCAGCATTTT | TRBV6-1 | - | - | TRBJ1-5
CASSQVLAPRVTGELFF | TGCGCCAGCAGCCAAGTCTTAGCGCCGCGAGTCACCGGGGAGCTGTTTTTT | TRBV4-1 | - | - | TRBJ2-2
CASSFRSPSGRVMFYEQYF | TGTGCCAGCAGCTTTCGAAGTCCTAGCGGGAGAGTAATGTTTTACGAGCAGTACTTC | TRBV7-2 | - | TRBD2 | TRBJ2-7
CSVRRDNSGNTIYF | TGCAGCGTTCGTAGGGACAACTCTGGAAACACCATATATTTT | TRBV29-1 | - | - | TRBJ1-3
CASSSTAGTGIYEQYF | TGTGCCAGCAGCTCCACCGCCGGGACAGGGATATACGAGCAGTACTTC | TRBV27 | - | TRBD1 | TRBJ2-7
CASSMRTGKSYGYTF | TGTGCCAGTAGTATGCGGACAGGGAAGTCCTATGGCTACACCTTC | TRBV19 | few | TRBD1 | TRBJ1-2
CASSNQGLSSNQPQHF | TGTGCCAGTAGTAATCAGGGGCTCTCTAGCAATCAGCCCCAGCATTTT | TRBV19 | - | - | TRBJ1-5